This TCR beta chain was observed in a study of regulatory dendritic cells for organ transplantation. The V end was cut by 4 bases, the J end by 5 bases, with 25 bases between. The CDR3 length is 18 residues. Germline V gives CDR1 WSHSY, CDR2 SAAADI. Clones were read by immunoSEQ multiplex PCR, and TCRdb kept only the in-frame ones, dropping some. The sample lists some 35,000 clones; 75% to 95% were seen once. The TCR sequence derives from a human donor in good health. The chain links TRBV10-2 to TRBJ2-3; D remains ambiguous. The sample was naive CD8+ T cells from blood. Subset indicated: CD45RA+ naive T cells. This CDR3 reads CASSVQFRAITDLDTQYF. In DNA, the CDR3 is TGCGCCAGCAGTGTACAATTTCGGGCTATTACCGATCTAGATACGCAGTATTTT.